This T cell receptor beta chain was obtained from a study of cytomegalovirus exposure and HLA in healthy donors. The study, taken as a whole, reports: Among the CMV-associated chains, a few were confirmed in vitro as specific for CMV antigens. As a later analysis revealed, most CMV-associated TCR beta chains appeared HLA-restricted.

The PCR employed 60 Vbeta primers together with 13 Jbeta primers. Profiled with immunoSEQ multiplex PCR; TCRdb holds only in-frame clones, not every one. This table holds roughly 170,000 clones, around 82% found once. In regard to this clone: What it binds is unknown.

This sequence was found in a male donor in good health and CMV-seronegative. Sequencing was performed on PBMCs.

The DNA of the CDR3 is TGTGCCAGCAGCCCGGACAGACTTAATCAGCCCCAGCATTTT. It codes for CASSPDRLNQPQHF. The J gene is TRBJ1-5, the V gene TRBV6-5, with D possibly being TRBD1 (6 bases). The germline CDR1 and CDR2 sequences are MNHEY and SVGAGI. The V end was cut by 6 bases, the J end by 4 bases, with 13 bases between. CDR3 length: 14 residues.